The 9 T cell receptor beta chains given below trace back to one sample, sequenced in a study of technical replicates of blood from a few donors. Repertoires were generated with immunoSEQ multiplex PCR, while TCRdb's copy carries only in-frame clones and drops some. The table has about 60,000 clones, around 87% seen once. Sequenced: PBMCs. All receptors derive from a human donor in good health. Some clones in this sample may be carry-over from other donors' samples.

This chain uses TRBV2 with TRBJ1-6; 8 bases line up with TRBD1. The CDR3 is 13 amino acids. Trimming removed 8 bases from V and 7 bases from J; junction bases left unmatched: 4. The V gene's germline CDR1 is SNHLY and CDR2 FYNNEI. The CDR3 bases are TGTGCCAGCGAGGACAGGGCAAATTCACCCCTCCACTTT. Encoded protein: CASEDRANSPLHF.

The chain employs TRBV25-1 and TRBJ2-1; a weak D match, TRBD2 (6 bases). With 4 bases removed from V and 1 base from J, the gap between germline ends came to 11 bases. There are 15 residues in the CDR3. Germline V gene sequence: CDR1 MGHDK, CDR2 SYGVNS. DNA of the CDR3: TGTGCCAGCAGTGCCCCCGGGGGATCCTACAATGAGCAGTTCTTC. Translation gives CASSAPGGSYNEQFF. Filled out from reference TRBV25-1 and TRBJ2-1, the complete variable domain reads EADIYQTPRYLVIGTGKKITLECSQTMGHDKMYWYQQDPGMELHLIHYSYGVNSTEKGDLSSESTVSRIRTEHFPLTLESARPSHTSQYLCASSAPGGSYNEQFFGPGTRLTVL.

This chain's CDR3 is CASSPPWQRGGTDTQYF. The CDR3 DNA is TGTGCCAGTAGTCCTCCTTGGCAGCGGGGGGGCACAGATACGCAGTATTTT. The chain joins TRBV19 to TRBJ2-3; TRBD2 matches 9 bases. V lost 5 bases, J lost 1 base, and 10 bases stayed unmatched. The V gene's germline CDR1 is LNHDA and CDR2 SQIVND (reference sequence). The CDR3 runs to 17 residues.

The rearrangement links TRBV4-3 to TRBJ2-7, with D tentatively TRBD2 (6 bases). V was cut by 3 bases and J by 3 bases, with 9 bases left in between. Germline V gives CDR1 LGHNA, CDR2 YSLEER. CDR3 size: 13 residues. In DNA form, the CDR3 reads TGCGCCAGCAGCCAGATTAGCGGCTACGAGCAGTACTTC. It codes for CASSQISGYEQYF.

The chain employs TRBV2 and TRBJ1-4; a weak D match, TRBD1 (5 bases). The CDR3 totals 14 residues. Germline-derived CDR1 and CDR2 are SNHLY and FYNNEI. Trimming took off 6 bases at V and 5 bases at J, with 13 bases between the two ends. The CDR3 DNA is TGTGCCAGCAGAAGAGGCGGACAAAATGAAAAACTGTTTTTT. Translated: CASRRGGQNEKLFF.

The V gene is TRBV6-1, the J gene TRBJ2-5; D is unresolved. Trimming removed 4 bases from V and 1 base from J, with 19 bases in between. The germline V gene has CDR1 MNHNS and CDR2 SASEGT. There are 17 residues in the CDR3. CDR3 protein: CASSASAARHLQETQYF. The CDR3 nucleotides are TGTGCCAGCAGTGCCTCCGCTGCTAGGCACCTCCAAGAGACCCAGTACTTC.

The rearrangement links TRBV11-2 to TRBJ1-2; 9 bases agree with TRBD1. Germline CDR1 and CDR2: SGHAT and FQNNGV. V lost 5 bases to trimming and J lost 6 bases; unmatched junction nucleotides: 10. The CDR3 totals 15 residues. The CDR3: CASSTWDRAGDGYTF. As DNA, the CDR3 is TGTGCCAGCAGCACCTGGGACAGGGCGGGTGATGGCTACACCTTC.

The chain is built from TRBV29-1 and TRBJ2-1, with TRBD2 as a possible D gene (7 bases). V was cut by 3 bases and J by 5 bases, with 14 bases left in between. Germline CDR1 is SQVTM and CDR2 is ANQGSEA. The CDR3 sequence is 14 residues long. The CDR3 spells CSVDRGGLNNEQFF. DNA for the CDR3: TGCAGCGTTGATAGGGGGGGACTAAACAATGAGCAGTTCTTC.

A few counts support this clone. This chain uses TRBV19 with TRBJ2-1, with unresolved D. Trimming took off 6 bases at V and 12 bases at J, with 6 bases between the two ends. CDR3 size: 9 residues. Germline lookup yields CDR1 LNHDA and CDR2 SQIVND (reference sequence). CDR3: CASRSRQFF. The CDR3 DNA reads TGTGCCAGTAGGTCCAGGCAGTTCTTC.